The sequence of this T cell receptor (beta chain) was determined in a study of blood T cell repertoires in COVID-19. This clone has just a few counts. TCRdb's table, derived via immunoSEQ multiplex PCR, lists solely in-frame clones and lacks some. Of 180,000 or so clones listed, 75% to 85% were seen once; the top ten hold more than 9.5%. The sample was peripheral blood. The sequence was collected from a woman between 35 and 50 years old with COVID-19, enrolled during active disease.

The CDR3 is CASSPLFRGQINSPLHF. The CDR3 DNA follows: TGTGCCAGCAGCCCCCTATTCCGGGGACAGATAAATTCACCCCTCCACTTT. J is TRBJ1-6 and V is TRBV4-2, with 7 bases fitting TRBD1. From germline, CDR1 is LGHNA and CDR2 YNFKEQ. This CDR3 is built from 17 residues. The ends lost 4 bases at V and 7 bases at J; junction bases unmatched: 13.